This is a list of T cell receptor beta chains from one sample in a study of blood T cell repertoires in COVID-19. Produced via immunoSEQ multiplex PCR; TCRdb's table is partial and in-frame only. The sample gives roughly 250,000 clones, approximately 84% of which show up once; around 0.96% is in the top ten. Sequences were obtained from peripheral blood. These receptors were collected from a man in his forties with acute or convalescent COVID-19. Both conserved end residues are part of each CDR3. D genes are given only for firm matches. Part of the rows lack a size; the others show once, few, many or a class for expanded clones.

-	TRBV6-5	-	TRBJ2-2	TGTGCCAGCAGTTACTCCGCGCCCGGGGAGCTGTTTTTT	CASSYSAPGELFF
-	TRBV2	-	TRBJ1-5	TGTGCCAGCAGTGAAGCGCTTACTAATCAGCCCCAGCATTTT	CASSEALTNQPQHF
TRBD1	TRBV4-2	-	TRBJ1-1	TGTGCCAGCAGCCATTTGACAGGGGACACTGAAGCTTTCTTT	CASSHLTGDTEAFF
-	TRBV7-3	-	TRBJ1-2	TGTGCCAGCAGCTTAAGCGGGGCGGGTGGCTACACCTTC	CASSLSGAGGYTF
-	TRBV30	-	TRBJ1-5	TGTGCCTGGAGTGTAGGCAGGGGTGATCAGCCCCAGCATTTT	CAWSVGRGDQPQHF
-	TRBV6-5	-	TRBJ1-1	TGTGCCAGCAGAAGGCTCAGGGGCGCTGACACTGAAGCTTTCTTT	CASRRLRGADTEAFF
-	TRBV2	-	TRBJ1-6	TGTGCCAGCAGTCGGGGGGGTGGTGCATCCCTCCACTTT	CASSRGGGASLHF
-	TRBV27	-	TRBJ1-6	TGTGCCAGCAGCCAGAAGAATTCACCCCTCCACTTT	CASSQKNSPLHF
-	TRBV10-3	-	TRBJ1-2	TGTGCCATCAGTGCAGATGACGGAGCCCCCGGGGGATATGGCTACACCTTC	CAISADDGAPGGYGYTF
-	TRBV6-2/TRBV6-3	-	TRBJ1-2	TGTGCCAGCAGTCCAACCGGGACACCGAAACTCTATGGCTACACCTTC	CASSPTGTPKLYGYTF
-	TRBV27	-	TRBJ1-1	TGTGCCAGCAGTTTAAAGACAAGCGGCTACATGAACACTGAAGCTTTCTTT	CASSLKTSGYMNTEAFF
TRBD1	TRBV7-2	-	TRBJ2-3	TGTGCCAGCAGCTCAAGGACAGGGCTCACAGATACGCAGTATTTT	CASSSRTGLTDTQYF
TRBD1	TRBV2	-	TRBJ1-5	TGTGCCAGCAAATTGACAGGGGTAAATCAGCCCCAGCATTTT	CASKLTGVNQPQHF
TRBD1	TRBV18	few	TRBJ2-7	TGTGCCAGCTCACCCGACAGGGATCGTAACGAGCAGTACTTC	CASSPDRDRNEQYF
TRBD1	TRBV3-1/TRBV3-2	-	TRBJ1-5	TGTGCCAGCAGCCAAGGGACAGGGGACCAGCCCCAGCATTTT	CASSQGTGDQPQHF
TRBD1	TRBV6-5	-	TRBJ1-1	TGTGCCAGCAGTTCCGCCCGACAGGGCACTGAAGCTTTCTTT	CASSSARQGTEAFF
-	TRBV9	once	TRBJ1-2	TGTGCCAGCAGCGTAGCTTCAGGCCCTCTCGTGTATGGCTACACCTTC	CASSVASGPLVYGYTF
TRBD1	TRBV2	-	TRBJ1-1	TGTGCCAGCAGTGTGTGGGGACAGGATAACACTGAAGCTTTCTTT	CASSVWGQDNTEAFF
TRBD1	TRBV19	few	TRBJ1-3	TGTGCCAGTAGTCTAATCGGACAGGGGGAAAACACCATATATTTT	CASSLIGQGENTIYF
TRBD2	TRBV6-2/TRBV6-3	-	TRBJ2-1	TGTGCCAGCAGTTACTCCGGACTAGCGGGGGGTGGCGAGCAGTTCTTC	CASSYSGLAGGGEQFF
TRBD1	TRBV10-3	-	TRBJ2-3	TGTGCCATCAGTACCGGGACAGGGGTGGCGGATACGCAGTATTTT	CAISTGTGVADTQYF
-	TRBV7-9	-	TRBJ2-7	TGTGCCAGCAGCTTAGCGGCCGTATACGAGCAGTACTTC	CASSLAAVYEQYF
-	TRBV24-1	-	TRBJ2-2	TGTGCCACCAGCTTCGCCGGGGAGCTGTTTTTT	CATSFAGELFF
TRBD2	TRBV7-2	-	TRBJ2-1	TGTGCCAGCAGCCTCGGTAGTGGGACTAGCACGGCGAGTGAGCAGTTCTTC	CASSLGSGTSTASEQFF
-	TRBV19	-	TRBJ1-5	TGTGCCAGTAGTCCCGACAGCCTGAGGAATCAGCCCCAGCATTTT	CASSPDSLRNQPQHF
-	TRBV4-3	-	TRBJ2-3	TGCGCCAGCAGCCAAGAAGAGGGGGTATTCGATAGCACAGATACGCAGTATTTT	CASSQEEGVFDSTDTQYF
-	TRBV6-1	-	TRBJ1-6	TGTGCCAGCAACGGACTTTTTAATTCACCCCTCCACTTT	CASNGLFNSPLHF
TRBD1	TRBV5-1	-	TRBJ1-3	TGCGCCAGCAGCTTTGGGACAGCTGGAAACACCATATATTTT	CASSFGTAGNTIYF
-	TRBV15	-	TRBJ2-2	TGTGCCACCAGCGAGACCGGGGAGCTGTTTTTT	CATSETGELFF
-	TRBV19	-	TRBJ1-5	TGTGCCAGTAGATTTAGCGGCCAGCCCCAGCATTTT	CASRFSGQPQHF
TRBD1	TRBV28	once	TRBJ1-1	TGTGCCACGAGGGGACAGTTGAACACTGAAGCTTTCTTT	CATRGQLNTEAFF
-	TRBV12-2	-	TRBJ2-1	TGTGCAAGTCGCTTAGTAGCCCAACTGTACAATGAGCAGTTCTTC	CASRLVAQLYNEQFF
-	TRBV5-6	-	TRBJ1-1	TGTGCCAGCAGCTTGACGGGGATAAACACTGAAGCTTTCTTT	CASSLTGINTEAFF
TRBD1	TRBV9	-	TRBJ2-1	TGTGCCAGCACCCGGACAGGGTTTTCGAATGAGCAGTTCTTC	CASTRTGFSNEQFF
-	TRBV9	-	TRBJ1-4	TGTGCCAGCAGCGTAAGCGGGGGCGTAGGTGAAAAACTGTTTTTT	CASSVSGGVGEKLFF
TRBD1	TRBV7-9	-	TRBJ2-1	TGTGCCAGCAGCCGCGACAGGGCGACCTACAATGAGCAGTTCTTC	CASSRDRATYNEQFF
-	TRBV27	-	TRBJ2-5	TGTGCCAGCAGTTTCCTCAAGAGCCAAGAGACCCAGTACTTC	CASSFLKSQETQYF
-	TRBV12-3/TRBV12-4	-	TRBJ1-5	TGTGCCAGCAGTTTAGACAGGAATCAGCCCCAGCATTTT	CASSLDRNQPQHF
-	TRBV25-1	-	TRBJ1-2	TGTGCCAGCAGTGTTCCTTATAGGTCTCAGGGTGGCTACACCTTC	CASSVPYRSQGGYTF
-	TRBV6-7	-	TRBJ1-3	TGTGCCAGCAGTCAACCGGGACACTCGTGCGAAACTGGAAACACCATATATTTT	CASSQPGHSCETGNTIYF
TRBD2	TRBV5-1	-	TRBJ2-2	TGCGCCAGCAGCTTGCGGAATAGCGGGGGGCCCGGGGAGGAGCTGTTTTTT	CASSLRNSGGPGEELFF
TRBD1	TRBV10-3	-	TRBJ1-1	TGTGCCATGCGGGACAGGGGTTTGAACACTGAAGCTTTCTTT	CAMRDRGLNTEAFF
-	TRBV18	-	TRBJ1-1	TGTGCCAGCTCACCTCAGGGGAACACTGAAGCTTTCTTT	CASSPQGNTEAFF
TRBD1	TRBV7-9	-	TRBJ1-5	TGTGCCAGCAGCCTAACAGGGGATCAGCCCCAGCATTTT	CASSLTGDQPQHF
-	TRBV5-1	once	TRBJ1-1	TGCGCCAGCAGCCCTGGCCAGTATGAAGCTTTCTTT	CASSPGQYEAFF
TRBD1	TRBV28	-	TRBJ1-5	TGTGCCAGCAACCCTTTCAGGGGGGATCAGCCCCAGCATTTT	CASNPFRGDQPQHF
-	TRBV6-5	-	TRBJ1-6	TGTGCCAGCAGGATCAGGGAGGATTCACCCCTCCACTTT	CASRIREDSPLHF
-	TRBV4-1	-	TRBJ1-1	TGCGCCAGCAGCCGAGGGAACAGAGCGAACACTGAAGCTTTCTTT	CASSRGNRANTEAFF
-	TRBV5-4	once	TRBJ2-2	TGTGCCAGCAGCTTAACCTCGACACGTACCGGGGAGCTGTTTTTT	CASSLTSTRTGELFF
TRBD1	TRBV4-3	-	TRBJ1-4	TGCGCCAGCAGCTTGGACAGGGGAGGGGAAAAACTGTTTTTT	CASSLDRGGEKLFF
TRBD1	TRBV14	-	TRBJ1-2	TGTGCCAGCAGCCAAGAAATCGCGGGGGACAGGCTCTTC	CASSQEIAGDRLF
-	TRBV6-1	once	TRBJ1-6	TGTGCCAGCAGTGTTAAACAGGCTTTCCCGGGGGGTTCACCCCTCCACTTT	CASSVKQAFPGGSPLHF